Presented here are 11 T cell receptor beta chains from one specimen sequenced in a study of T-cell reconstitution after alpha-beta-depleted transplantation in children. Unique molecular identifiers were incorporated during preparation of the TCRbeta library. Using its own MiXCR run on the PCR reads, TCRdb lists one record per CDR3 protein. In the table there are 220,000 or so distinct CDR3 sequences, less than 9% of which are singletons. Source: PBMCs, mostly from graft donor cells, taken 180 days after TCRalphabeta/CD19-depleted stem cell transplant. These TCRs come from a male patient under 18 who had a stem cell transplant for acute lymphoblastic leukemia, so the T cells may come from the graft donor.

This clonotype has ten or more counts. The CDR3 loop is CASSPVHRGLGETQYF. The CDR3 bases are TGTGCCAGCTCACCAGTGCACAGGGGCCTGGGAGAGACCCAGTACTTC. This chain uses TRBV18 with TRBJ2-5; 7 bases map to TRBD1. This CDR3 is 16 amino acids long. The germline V gene encodes CDR1 KGHSH and CDR2 LQKENI. V was pared by 2 bases and J by 4 bases, with 10 bases of the junction left unmatched.

This clonotype was recorded at least ten times. The chain uses TRBV27 and TRBJ1-2, with TRBD1 matching over 8 bases. This CDR3 is built from 15 residues. The ends lost 1 base at V and 8 bases at J; junction bases unmatched: 9. Germline-derived CDR1 and CDR2 are MNHEY and SMNVEV (reference sequence). CDR3 protein: CASSLFPGQGGGYTF. DNA for the CDR3: TGTGCCAGCAGTTTATTCCCTGGACAGGGTGGCGGCTACACCTTC.

This clonotype occurred many times. This chain links TRBV4-3 with TRBJ1-2, with D hard to call. Germline V gene data show CDR1 as LGHNA and CDR2 as YSLEER. The CDR3 extends over 14 amino acids. The germline V and J ends were trimmed by 0 bases and 2 bases, with 7 bases remaining between them. For the CDR3, the DNA is TGCGCCAGCAGCCAAGAAAAGGGAAACTATGGCTACACCTTC. It codes for CASSQEKGNYGYTF.

In its sample, this clonotype was seen many times. The J gene is TRBJ1-6, the V gene TRBV4-3; D is unresolved. This CDR3 spans 13 amino acids. V was clipped by 1 base and J by 9 bases, with 7 bases between them. CDR1 is LGHNA and CDR2 is YSLEER in the germline V gene. CDR3 coding DNA: TGCGCCAGCAGCCAAGTCCCGGGTTCACCCCTCCACTTT. It yields the protein CASSQVPGSPLHF.

A word on this clonotype: This may be a read error, as it is one base from a much larger clone. The J gene is TRBJ2-7, the V gene TRBV5-1; 8 nucleotides align to TRBD2. This CDR3 has 16 residues. Germline loops: CDR1 SGHRS, CDR2 YFSETQ. Germline trimming cut 4 bases from V and 1 base from J; bases unmatched to any gene: 10. The CDR3 coding sequence is TGCGCCAGCAGCCAAGCAGGAGCGGGAGCGTCCTACGAGCAGTACTTC. This sequence encodes CASSQAGAGASYEQYF. Complete variable domain (other parts from reference TRBV5-1 and TRBJ2-7): KAGVTQTPRYLIKTRGQQVTLSCSPISGHRSVSWYQQTPGQGLQFLFEYFSETQRNKGNFPGRFSGRQFSNSRSEMNVSTLELGDSALYLCASSQAGAGASYEQYFGPGTRLTVT.

Worth noting for this clonotype: Possible read error: a much larger clone is one base away. This chain uses TRBV2 with TRBJ2-3; the match to TRBD2 covers 13 bases. Germline CDR1 SNHLY, CDR2 FYNNEI. This CDR3 spans 19 amino acids. The CDR3 loop reads CACSPLGLAGTRGTDTQYF. DNA of the CDR3: TGTGCCTGCAGTCCCCTGGGACTAGCGGGGACCAGGGGCACAGATACGCAGTATTTT.

The chain carries TRBV28 and TRBJ2-7; unclear D gene. The CDR3 has 11 residues. Germline V gene data show CDR1 as MDHEN and CDR2 as SYDVKM. V lost 4 bases and J 5 bases, leaving 6 bases between the germline ends. This CDR3 is CASSSGHEQYF. In DNA form, the CDR3 reads TGTGCCAGCAGTTCCGGGCACGAGCAGTACTTC.

The chain carries TRBV5-4 and TRBJ1-2, with D perhaps TRBD1 (5 bases). V was cut by 4 bases and J by 0 bases, with 7 bases left in between. Germline CDR1 reads SGHNT; CDR2 reads YYREEE (reference sequence). The CDR3 is 13 residues long. DNA of the CDR3: TGTGCCAGCAGCACGGGACCTAACTATGGCTACACCTTC. This sequence encodes CASSTGPNYGYTF.

This clonotype was observed at least ten times. This chain uses TRBV4-2 with TRBJ2-5; 9 positions agree with TRBD1. The V gene's germline CDR1 is LGHNA and CDR2 YNFKEQ. V dropped 1 base and J dropped 2; count of bases not matched to a gene: 5. The CDR3 is 16 residues long. The CDR3 sequence is CASSQARGQGQETQYF. The CDR3 bases are TGTGCCAGCAGCCAAGCACGGGGACAGGGTCAAGAGACCCAGTACTTC.

This clonotype appeared many times. The chain couples TRBV20-1 to TRBJ2-4; D is undetermined. The CDR3 has 13 residues. Germline lookup yields CDR1 DFQATT and CDR2 SNEGSKA (reference sequence). V was shortened by 3 bases and J by 0 bases, with 6 bases between the two germline ends. CDR3 bases: TGCAGTGCTAGTGACGGAGCCAAAAACATTCAGTACTTC. This gives the protein CSASDGAKNIQYF.

This clonotype was counted a few times. The V call is TRBV6-1, the J call TRBJ2-1; the D gene is possibly TRBD2 (6 bases). CDR3 length: 14 residues. V lost 5 bases and J lost 7, with 15 bases in between. CDR1 and CDR2 (germline): MNHNS, SASEGT. CDR3 amino acids: CASSTWVSGNEQFF. The CDR3 bases are TGTGCCAGCAGTACGTGGGTTAGCGGAAATGAGCAGTTCTTC.